The T cell receptor (beta chain) under discussion was sequenced for a study of cytomegalovirus exposure and HLA in healthy donors. This table comes from immunoSEQ multiplex PCR, and its TCRdb copy is limited to in-frame clones, with some not included. The sample carries about 120,000 clones, 85% to 90% recorded once. V dropped 1 base and J dropped 1 base, with 10 bases sitting between them. The CDR3 runs to 15 residues. Germline CDR1 is SGHDT and CDR2 is YYEEEE. The donors belonged to the roughly 130-subject validation cohort, separate from the roughly 650-subject first cohort. V usage is TRBV5-6 and J usage is TRBJ2-3; D might be TRBD2 (5 bases). The receptor was isolated from a woman between 25 and 40 years old in good health and CMV-seronegative. Specimen: PBMCs. The CDR3 coding sequence is TGTGCCAGCAGCTTGAGGGAGATTGGCACAGATACGCAGTATTTT. This gives the protein CASSLREIGTDTQYF.